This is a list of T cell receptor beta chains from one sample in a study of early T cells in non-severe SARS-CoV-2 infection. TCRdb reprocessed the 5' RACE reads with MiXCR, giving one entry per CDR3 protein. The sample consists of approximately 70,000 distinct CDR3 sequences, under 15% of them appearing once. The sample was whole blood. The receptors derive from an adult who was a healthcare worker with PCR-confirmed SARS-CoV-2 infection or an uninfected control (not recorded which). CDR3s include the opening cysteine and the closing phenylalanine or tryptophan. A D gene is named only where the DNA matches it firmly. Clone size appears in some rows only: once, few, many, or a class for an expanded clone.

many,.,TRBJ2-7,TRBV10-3,TGTGCCATCAGTGAGGAAGGGAAAGATAGGAGCGAGCAGTACTTC,CAISEEGKDRSEQYF
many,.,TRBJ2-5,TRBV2,TGTGCCACCGACGACAGGGAGGGCCAGTACTTC,CATDDREGQYF
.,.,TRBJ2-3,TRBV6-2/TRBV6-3,TGTGCCGCTAGTCGGACACTTAGCACAGATACGCAGTATTTT,CAASRTLSTDTQYF
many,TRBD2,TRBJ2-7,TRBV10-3,TGTGCCATCAGTGAGGAGGCTAGCGGGGTGTACTCCTACGAGCAGTACTTC,CAISEEASGVYSYEQYF
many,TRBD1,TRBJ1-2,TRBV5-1,TGCGCCAGCAGCTTGGACAGGGGGTTCAACTATGGCTACACCTTC,CASSLDRGFNYGYTF
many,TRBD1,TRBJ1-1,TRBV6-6,TGTGCCAGCAGTCGCCGACAGGGGAACACTGAAGCTTTCTTT,CASSRRQGNTEAFF
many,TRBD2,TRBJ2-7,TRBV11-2,TGTGCCAGCAGCTTAGAGGCGCGGGGGACCTACGAGCAGTACTTC,CASSLEARGTYEQYF
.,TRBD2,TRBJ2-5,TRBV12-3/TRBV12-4,TGTGCCAGCGGCCCGACTAGCTCAGGAGAGACCCAGTACTTC,CASGPTSSGETQYF
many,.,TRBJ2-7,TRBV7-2,TGTGCCAGCAGCCCGGGACACGCGAGAGAGCAGTACTTC,CASSPGHAREQYF
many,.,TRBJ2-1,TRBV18,TGTGCCAGCTCACCCAGGGGAGGGGAGAATGAGCAGTTCTTC,CASSPRGGENEQFF
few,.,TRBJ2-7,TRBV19,TGTGCCAGTAGTACTGGTCCCGGGGGCCCCTACGAGCAGTACTTC,CASSTGPGGPYEQYF
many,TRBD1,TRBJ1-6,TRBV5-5,TGTGCCAGCAGCTGGACCGGGACAGCTAATTCACCCCTCCACTTT,CASSWTGTANSPLHF
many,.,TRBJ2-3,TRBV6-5,TGTGCCAGCAGTTACTCGACGGATGGCACAGATACGCAGTATTTT,CASSYSTDGTDTQYF
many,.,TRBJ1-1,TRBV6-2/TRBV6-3,TGTGCCAGCAGCTTTACCAGCACTGAAGCTTTCTTT,CASSFTSTEAFF
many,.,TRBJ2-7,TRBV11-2,TGTGCCACCCAGGAGGGTTCCCAATCCTACGAGCAGTACTTC,CATQEGSQSYEQYF
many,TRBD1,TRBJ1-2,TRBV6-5,TGTGCCAGCATTCCCCGTCCGGGACAGATGGCCGGTGTTGGCTACACCTTC,CASIPRPGQMAGVGYTF
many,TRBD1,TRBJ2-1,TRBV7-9,TGTGCCAGCAGCCCCCGATCGACAGGGAATGAGCAGTTCTTC,CASSPRSTGNEQFF
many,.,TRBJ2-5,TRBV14,TGTGCCAGCAGCCAAGATCCGGGGGAGGAGACCCAGTACTTC,CASSQDPGEETQYF
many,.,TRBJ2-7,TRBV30,TGTGCCTGGAGTCGATCAGGGAGCTCCTACGAGCAGTACTTC,CAWSRSGSSYEQYF
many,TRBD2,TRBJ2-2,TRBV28,TGTGCCAGCAGTGCCGGGGCGGGGGATACCGGGGAGCTGTTTTTT,CASSAGAGDTGELFF
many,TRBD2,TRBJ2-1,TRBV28,TGTGCCAGCAGTCCCACGACTAGCGGGAGCAATGAGCAGTTCTTC,CASSPTTSGSNEQFF
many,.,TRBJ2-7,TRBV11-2,TGTGCCAGCAGCCCCAGCTCTTGGGTCCCCCTTTCCTACGAGCAGTACTTC,CASSPSSWVPLSYEQYF
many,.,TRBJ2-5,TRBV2,TGTGCCGCGGCCGGCCAAGAGACCCAGTACTTC,CAAAGQETQYF
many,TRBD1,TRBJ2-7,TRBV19,TGTGCCAGTAGCGCCCAGGGACAGGGGCGCGAGCAGTACTTC,CASSAQGQGREQYF
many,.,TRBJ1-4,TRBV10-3,TGTGCCATCGGGTTGGGTAGCCAAGAAAAACTGTTTTTT,CAIGLGSQEKLFF
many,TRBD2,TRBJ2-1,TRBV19,TGTGCCAGTAGCAGCGGGGACTACAATGAGCAGTTCTTC,CASSSGDYNEQFF
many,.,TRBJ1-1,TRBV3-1,TGTGCCAGCAGCCAAGGAGCCACACCCTACACTGAAGCTTTCTTT,CASSQGATPYTEAFF
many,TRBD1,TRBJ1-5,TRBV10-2,TGCGCCAGCAGTGATAGGACAGGGGGTGGTAGTACGCAGCCCCAGCATTTT,CASSDRTGGGSTQPQHF
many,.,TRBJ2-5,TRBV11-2,TGTGCCAGCAGCTTGGGTGGGAGTCTCGCCCGGGAGACCCAGTACTTC,CASSLGGSLARETQYF
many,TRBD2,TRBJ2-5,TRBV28,TGTGCCAGCAGTCCCACCGGGACTAGCGCACAAGAGACCCAGTACTTC,CASSPTGTSAQETQYF
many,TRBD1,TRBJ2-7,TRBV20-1,TGCAGTGCTCCAGAGGCACGGACAGGGACATACGAGCAGTACTTC,CSAPEARTGTYEQYF
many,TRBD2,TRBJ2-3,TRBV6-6,TGTGCCAGCCGCTGGACGGGAGGATCAGATACGCAGTATTTT,CASRWTGGSDTQYF
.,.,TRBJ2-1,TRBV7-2,TGTGCCAGCAGCTCTAGAACCTCCTACAATGAGCAGTTCTTC,CASSSRTSYNEQFF
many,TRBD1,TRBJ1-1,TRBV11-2,TGTGCCAGCAGCTCGTGGACAGGGACTAACACTGAAGCTTTCTTT,CASSSWTGTNTEAFF
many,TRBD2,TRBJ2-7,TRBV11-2,TGTGCCAGCAGCTTGGGCAATCTACTTCGGAGCGGGGGGCCGACGTACGAGCAGTACTTC,CASSLGNLLRSGGPTYEQYF
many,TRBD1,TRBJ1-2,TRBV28,TGTGCCAGCAGCTCGGGACAGTCCTATGGCTACACCTTC,CASSSGQSYGYTF
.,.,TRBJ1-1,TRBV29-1,TGCAGCGTTTCAGGGTGGTCCACTGAAGCTTTCTTT,CSVSGWSTEAFF
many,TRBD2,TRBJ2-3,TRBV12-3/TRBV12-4,TGTGCCAGCAGGCCCACGGCGGGGGTCACAGATACGCAGTATTTT,CASRPTAGVTDTQYF
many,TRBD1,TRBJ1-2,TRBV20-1,TGCAGTGCAAAGGGACAGAACTATGGCTACACCTTC,CSAKGQNYGYTF
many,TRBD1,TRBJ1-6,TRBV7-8,TGTGCCAGCAGCCCGGACAGGGCTAATTCACCCCTCCACTTT,CASSPDRANSPLHF
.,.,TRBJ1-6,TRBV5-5,TGTGCCAGCAATCCGACAGCTTCCAATTCACCCCTCCACTTT,CASNPTASNSPLHF
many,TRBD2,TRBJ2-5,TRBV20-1,TGCAGGGAAGACCCGAGACTAGCCAGTCGAGAGACCCAGTACTTC,CREDPRLASRETQYF
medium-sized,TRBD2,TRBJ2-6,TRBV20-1,TGCAGTGCTAGAGTGGGTACGGGAGGAATCTCTGGGGCCAACGTCCTGACTTTC,CSARVGTGGISGANVLTF
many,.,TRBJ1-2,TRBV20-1,TGCAGTGCTAGAGGGCGTGATGATGGCTACACCTTC,CSARGRDDGYTF
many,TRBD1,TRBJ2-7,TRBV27,TGTGCCAGCAGTTTATACAGGGGCGGAAAAAGCTCCTACGAGCAGTACTTC,CASSLYRGGKSSYEQYF
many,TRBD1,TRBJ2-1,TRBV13,TGTGCCAGCAGCTTCCGGGACAGGGGCAGCAATGAGCAGTTCTTC,CASSFRDRGSNEQFF